A single sample is the source of the 31 T cell receptor beta chains below, sequenced in a study of cytomegalovirus exposure and HLA in healthy donors. It was with 60 Vbeta and 13 Jbeta primers that the PCR ran. Sequenced by immunoSEQ multiplex PCR; TCRdb stores in-frame clones only, minus some. Here the sample spans 160,000 or so clones, approximately 81% being singletons. The specimen was PBMCs. The receptors stem from a female donor in good health and CMV-seronegative.

The chain is built from TRBV27 and TRBJ2-5, with D possibly TRBD2 on 6 matching bases. Trimming took off 4 bases at V and 4 bases at J, with 16 bases between the two ends. The CDR3 spans 15 residues. Germline CDR1 and CDR2: MNHEY and SMNVEV (reference sequence). Here the CDR3 DNA reads TGTGCCAGCAGTTCGGGGGACCGGACTGGAGAGACCCAGTACTTC. This gives the protein CASSSGDRTGETQYF.

This chain uses TRBV6-4 with TRBJ2-1; the D gene is possibly TRBD2 (5 bases). Per the germline V gene, CDR1 is MRHNA and CDR2 is SNTAGT. The germline V and J ends were trimmed by 6 bases and 6 bases, with 18 bases remaining between them. CDR3 length equals 15 residues. The CDR3 region has the DNA TGTGCCAGCAGCCCCAAGGGAGCCAGGCCCAATGAGCAGTTCTTC. It encodes CASSPKGARPNEQFF.

This chain links TRBV21-1 with TRBJ2-7; the table's D call TRBD2 went unverified against the DNA. TRBV21-1 is a pseudogene. The CDR3 is 14 residues long. The CDR3 protein is CASSKLGSPYEQYF. The CDR3 DNA follows: TGTGCCAGCAGCAAACTGGGGAGTCCCTACGAGCAGTACTTC.

The chain recombines TRBV28 with TRBJ1-1, with D hard to call. In germline, CDR1 is MDHEN, CDR2 SYDVKM. With 1 base removed from V and 1 base from J, the gap between germline ends came to 4 bases. The CDR3 is 13 amino acids. The CDR3 DNA is TGTGCCAGCAGTTTATTCCAGAACACTGAAGCTTTCTTT. This encodes CASSLFQNTEAFF.

This clone was observed a single time. The J gene is TRBJ2-2, the V gene TRBV2, with TRBD2 identical over 8 bases. Looked up from germline, CDR1 is SNHLY and CDR2 is FYNNEI. Trimming cost V 4 bases and J 7 bases; bases outside gene matches: 20. There are 19 residues in the CDR3. CDR3 in amino acids: CASSGPLTSVEGTVGELFF. As DNA, the CDR3 is TGTGCCAGCAGTGGGCCCCTGACTAGCGTGGAGGGGACGGTCGGGGAGCTGTTTTTT. The whole variable domain, filled in from reference TRBV2 and TRBJ2-2, reads EPEVTQTPSHQVTQMGQEVILRCVPISNHLYFYWYRQILGQKVEFLVSFYNNEISEKSEIFDDQFSVERPDGSNFTLKIRSTKLEDSAMYFCASSGPLTSVEGTVGELFFGEGSRLTVL.

The chain employs TRBV28 and TRBJ1-2; D remains unclear. With 8 bases removed from V and 7 bases from J, the gap between germline ends came to 14 bases. The CDR3 has 12 amino acids. Germline assignment: CDR1 MDHEN and CDR2 SYDVKM. The CDR3 loop reads CASRAAGTGYTF. Written as DNA, the CDR3 is TGTGCCAGCCGGGCGGCGGGAACTGGCTACACCTTC.

The chain couples TRBV7-2 to TRBJ2-5; possibly TRBD1 for D (5 bases). There are 12 residues in the CDR3. Trimming took off 3 bases at V and 5 bases at J, with 7 bases between the two ends. The germline gives CDR1 SGHTA, CDR2 FQGNSA. The CDR3 nucleotides are TGTGCCAGCAGCTTTTCAGGGGAGACCCAGTACTTC. It encodes CASSFSGETQYF. Together with reference TRBV7-2 and TRBJ2-5, the CDR3 gives the full variable domain: GAGVSQSPSNKVTEKGKDVELRCDPISGHTALYWYRQSLGQGLEFLIYFQGNSAPDKSGLPSDRFSAERTGGSVSTLTIQRTQQEDSAVYLCASSFSGETQYFGPGTRLLVL.

The V call is TRBV29-1, the J call TRBJ1-1; maybe TRBD1 (6 bases). Looked up from germline, CDR1 is SQVTM and CDR2 is ANQGSEA. The CDR3 covers 12 residues. V was clipped by 6 bases and J by 5 bases, with 13 bases between them. The CDR3 loop is CSVNRVGTEAFF. Written as DNA, the CDR3 is TGCAGCGTCAACAGGGTGGGGACTGAAGCTTTCTTT. The whole variable domain, remainder taken from reference TRBV29-1 and TRBJ1-1, is SAVISQKPSRDICQRGTSLTIQCQVDSQVTMMFWYRQQPGQSLTLIATANQGSEATYESGFVIDKFPISRPNLTFSTLTVSNMSPEDSSIYLCSVNRVGTEAFFGQGTRLTVV.

This chain uses TRBV28 with TRBJ2-7, with 11 positions matching TRBD2. After removal of 6 bases from V and 9 bases from J, the junction contained 7 bases not matched to a gene. CDR1 and CDR2 from the germline V gene are MDHEN and SYDVKM. The CDR3 length is 13 residues. CDR3 residues: CASRDSGRAGQYF. The CDR3 DNA is TGTGCCAGCAGGGATAGCGGGAGGGCCGGGCAGTACTTC.

This clone turned up a few times. The chain has TRBV29-1 and TRBJ1-1; 9 bases map to TRBD1. The CDR3 consists of 13 residues. CDR1 and CDR2 (germline): SQVTM, ANQGSEA. The J segment lost 5 bases and the V segment lost 5 bases, leaving 6 bases of the junction unmatched. The CDR3 region is CSVSGGQGTEAFF. DNA of the CDR3: TGCAGCGTTAGTGGAGGACAGGGGACTGAAGCTTTCTTT.

The sample holds one count of this clone. V gene TRBV9 combines with J gene TRBJ2-2; tentative D call: TRBD2 (6 bases). V lost 0 bases to trimming and J lost 7 bases, with 16 bases between them. The CDR3 runs to 16 residues. Germline V CDR1 and CDR2: SGDLS, YYNGEE. CDR3 region: CASSVAVAGPVGELFF. The CDR3 DNA reads as TGTGCCAGCAGCGTAGCTGTGGCGGGGCCCGTCGGGGAGCTGTTTTTT.

The chain has TRBV7-9 and TRBJ1-2; 10 bases line up with TRBD1. J gave up 0 bases and V 4 bases, and 5 bases lay outside the gene matches. The CDR3 runs to 16 residues. CDR1 and CDR2 from the germline V gene are SEHNR and FQNEAQ (reference sequence). CDR3 in DNA: TGTGCCAGCAGCTCCTTGGACAGGGGGACTAACTATGGCTACACCTTC. Residues: CASSSLDRGTNYGYTF.

This clone has only one observation. This sequence joins TRBV6-6 and TRBJ1-6; perhaps TRBD1 as D (6 bases). Trimming removed 4 bases at V and 9 bases at J, with 16 bases between. In germline, CDR1 is MNHNY, CDR2 SVGAGI (reference sequence). This CDR3 is 15 amino acids long. The DNA for the CDR3 is TGTGCCAGCAGTTCGCCCGCAGGGGTGAGTTCACCCCTCCACTTT. This encodes CASSSPAGVSSPLHF.

The chain links TRBV14 to TRBJ2-7; possibly TRBD2 for D (5 bases). CDR1 is SGHDN, CDR2 FVKESK, per germline. This CDR3 is 14 amino acids long. Trimming left V 0 bases short and J 3 bases short, with 9 bases between. CDR3 region: CASSQEYGDYEQYF. The DNA for the CDR3 is TGTGCCAGCAGCCAAGAATACGGGGACTACGAGCAGTACTTC.

The chain couples TRBV7-2 to TRBJ1-5; a possible D gene is TRBD1 (6 bases). This CDR3 comprises 15 residues. Deletions cut 1 base from V and 7 bases from J, with 14 bases between. CDR1 SGHTA and CDR2 FQGNSA come from the germline V gene. The CDR3 loop reads CASSLDRVVRQPQHF. As DNA, the CDR3 is TGTGCCAGCAGCTTAGACAGGGTAGTGAGACAGCCCCAGCATTTT.

The count of this clone is one. This chain links TRBV13 with TRBJ2-5; D is possibly TRBD2 (5 bases). CDR3 length: 13 residues. V was cut by 5 bases and J by 5 bases, with 12 bases left in between. Germline values: CDR1 PRHDT, CDR2 FYEKMQ (reference sequence). CDR3 sequence reads: CASSPDGKETQYF. Here the CDR3 DNA reads TGTGCCAGCAGCCCAGACGGGAAGGAGACCCAGTACTTC.

This clone was observed a few times. No DNA is shown, since the ends of the CDR3 on it are uncertain; the CDR3 is the one TCRdb lists. This chain uses TRBV11-2 with TRBJ2-7; the table's D call, TRBD1, has no DNA check behind it. From its first to its last residue, the CDR3 has 13 amino acids. The germline CDR1 and CDR2 sequences are SGHAT and FQNNGV. The CDR3 sequence is CASSLVWGQGNHF.

This clone was detected a few times. This sequence joins TRBV6-5 and TRBJ1-2, with a tentative D call TRBD1 (5 bases). CDR3 length equals 15 residues. V was pared by 0 bases and J by 8 bases, with 16 bases between. Germline CDR1 reads MNHEY; CDR2 reads SVGAGI. The CDR3 DNA reads TGTGCCAGCAGTTACTCGTCTGGCTCTAAGGGGGGCTACACCTTC. It yields the protein CASSYSSGSKGGYTF.

This chain joins TRBV10-2 and TRBJ2-1; tentative D call: TRBD2 (6 bases). V lost 3 bases, J lost 3 bases, and 24 bases lay in between. The length of the CDR3 is 19 residues. The V gene's germline CDR1 is WSHSY and CDR2 SAAADI. This CDR3 is CASSELGGKPRRDYNEQFF. CDR3 DNA: TGCGCCAGCAGTGAATTAGGCGGGAAGCCACGCCGAGACTACAATGAGCAGTTCTTC.

The CDR3 region has the DNA TGTGCCAGCAGTTTAGCCTCTAGACCAGCTGAAGCTTTCTTT. Its translation: CASSLASRPAEAFF. The chain uses TRBV28 and TRBJ1-1, with D unresolved. Trimming removed 2 bases from V and 6 bases from J, with 13 bases in between. The CDR3 length is 14 residues. Germline V CDR1 and CDR2: MDHEN, SYDVKM.

This sequence joins TRBV19 and TRBJ1-5, with 7 bases aligning to TRBD1. The CDR3 contains 19 residues. The germline V gene has CDR1 LNHDA and CDR2 SQIVND (reference sequence). Unmatched junction bases numbered 15, after V lost 2 bases and J lost 2 bases. CDR3 coding DNA: TGTGCCAGTAGTATACAAAAGGGGGCGCCGTCCCCGGGCAATCAGCCCCAGCATTTT. It codes for CASSIQKGAPSPGNQPQHF.

The V call is TRBV7-2, the J call TRBJ2-2; D perhaps matches TRBD2 (6 bases). With 7 bases removed from V and 6 bases from J, the gap between germline ends came to 24 bases. The germline V gene has CDR1 SGHTA and CDR2 FQGNSA. The CDR3 length is 17 residues. CDR3 sequence reads: CASIKSAAGLSSGELFF. The DNA for the CDR3 is TGTGCCAGCATAAAGTCGGCCGCGGGGCTGAGTTCCGGGGAGCTGTTTTTT.

The chain couples TRBV5-6 to TRBJ1-2; D possibly corresponds to TRBD1 (5 bases). The V and J ends lost 5 bases and 6 bases respectively, with 8 bases between them. The CDR3 has 11 amino acids. Germline CDR1 and CDR2: SGHDT and YYEEEE. The CDR3 sequence: CASRKGNGYTF. DNA of the CDR3: TGTGCCAGCAGGAAGGGGAATGGCTACACCTTC.

The V gene is TRBV4-3, the J gene TRBJ1-2; 7 bases line up with TRBD1. J gave up 11 bases and V 1 base, and 7 bases lay outside the gene matches. Looked up from germline, CDR1 is LGHNA and CDR2 is YSLEER. This CDR3 is built from 13 residues. This CDR3 is CASSQVTGTRYTF. For the CDR3, the DNA is TGCGCCAGCAGCCAAGTGACAGGGACACGTTACACCTTC.

There are a few counts of this clone. V usage is TRBV19 and J usage is TRBJ1-6; weak D call: TRBD1 (6 bases). V lost 1 base to trimming and J lost 10 bases, with 17 bases between them. The CDR3 is made up of 16 amino acids. Germline V gives CDR1 LNHDA, CDR2 SQIVND (reference sequence). In nucleotides, the CDR3 is TGTGCCAGTAGTATAGGGCAGGGGCGAGTTCGATCACCCCTCCACTTT. Translating gives CASSIGQGRVRSPLHF.

V gene TRBV10-2 combines with J gene TRBJ2-7; 10 bases match TRBD2. Unmatched junction bases numbered 5, after V lost 0 bases and J lost 6 bases. Germline V gene data show CDR1 as WSHSY and CDR2 as SAAADI. CDR3 length equals 15 residues. CDR3 residues: CASSESGVAGGEQYF. CDR3 nucleotide sequence: TGCGCCAGCAGTGAGTCTGGCGTAGCGGGAGGCGAGCAGTACTTC.

The chain couples TRBV7-9 to TRBJ1-1; TRBD1 might be the D (5 bases). CDR3 length: 14 amino acids. With 5 bases removed from V and 5 bases from J, the gap between germline ends came to 15 bases. In germline, CDR1 is SEHNR, CDR2 FQNEAQ (reference sequence). CDR3 in amino acids: CASSHQGGTTEAFF. As DNA, the CDR3 is TGTGCCAGCAGCCACCAGGGCGGAACGACTGAAGCTTTCTTT.

The chain employs TRBV2 and TRBJ2-3; D unclear. CDR3 length: 15 amino acids. Germline CDR1 and CDR2: SNHLY and FYNNEI. With 1 base removed from V and 7 bases from J, the gap between germline ends came to 15 bases. The CDR3 here is CASSEEATSFYTQYF. In DNA form, the CDR3 reads TGTGCCAGCAGTGAAGAGGCGACATCATTCTATACGCAGTATTTT.

V and J are TRBV28 and TRBJ1-3, with TRBD1 matching over 7 bases. Trimming at V came to 4 bases and at J to 3 bases, leaving 6 bases not matched to a gene. The CDR3 runs 15 residues. Germline assignment: CDR1 MDHEN and CDR2 SYDVKM. The CDR3 here is CASSSTGQNGNTIYF. The CDR3 nucleotides are TGTGCCAGCAGTTCGACAGGGCAGAATGGAAACACCATATATTTT.

The rearrangement uses TRBV30 and TRBJ1-4, with TRBD1 matching over 7 bases. CDR1 is GTSNPN and CDR2 is SVGIG in the germline V gene (reference sequence). Trimming took 0 bases from V and 3 from J; bases not matched to a gene: 4. CDR3 length equals 15 residues. This CDR3 reads CAWSVPGTANEKLFF. In DNA, the CDR3 is TGTGCCTGGAGTGTACCCGGGACAGCTAATGAAAAACTGTTTTTT. Drawing the rest from reference TRBV30 and TRBJ1-4, the complete variable domain is SQTIHQWPATLVQPVGSPLSLECTVEGTSNPNLYWYRQAAGRGLQLLFYSVGIGQISSEVPQNLSASRPQDRQFILSSKKLLLSDSGFYLCAWSVPGTANEKLFFGSGTQLSVL.

The V and J genes are TRBV7-3 and TRBJ2-1, with 9 nucleotides matching TRBD2. After removal of 0 bases from V and 10 bases from J, the junction contained 4 bases not matched to a gene. Per germline, CDR1 SGHTA and CDR2 FQGTGA. The CDR3 length is 14 residues. The CDR3 loop is CASSLTRLAEEQFF. CDR3 DNA: TGTGCCAGCAGCTTAACCCGACTAGCGGAGGAGCAGTTCTTC.